This entry lists 8 T cell receptor beta chains sequenced from one sample in a study of immune heterogeneity within non-small cell lung tumors. Bulk tumor genomic DNA was the template, and each sample received around 650 ng. Surgery yielded several widely spaced biopsies per primary tumor. Enrolled patients presented with newly diagnosed, previously untreated non-small cell lung cancer and underwent curative surgery. Multiplex PCR (32 V and 13 J primers) was used to amplify the TCR beta CDR3. MiXCR, applied by TCRdb to the multiplex PCR reads, yields one record per CDR3 protein. The sample has 2,300 or so distinct CDR3 sequences, around 25% seen once. Sequenced input: lung tumor tissue. These receptors all come from a man aged 35 to 55 with non-small cell lung cancer.

Regarding this clonotype: A much larger clone sits a single nucleotide away, making a read error possible. The chain links TRBV6-2 or TRBV6-3 to TRBJ2-1; tentatively, D is TRBD1 or TRBD2 (5 bases each). The CDR3 runs 14 residues. Germline values: CDR1 MNHEY, CDR2 SVGEGT. V lost 2 bases to trimming and J lost 3 bases, with 8 bases between them. CDR3 amino acids: CASSYEGLYNEQFF. CDR3 nucleotide sequence: TGTGCCAGCAGTTACGAGGGGCTCTACAATGAGCAGTTCTTC.

J is TRBJ2-6 and V is TRBV28; no reliable D call. V was pared by 3 bases and J by 4 bases, with 10 bases between. Germline CDR1 and CDR2: MDHEN and SYDVKM. The CDR3 length is 15 residues. CDR3 in amino acids: CASSFPWSGANVLTF. The CDR3 DNA sequence: TGTGCCAGCAGTTTCCCATGGTCAGGGGCCAACGTCCTGACTTTC.

Regarding this clonotype: A much larger clone differs by one base, so this may be a read error. This sequence joins TRBV19 and TRBJ1-1; D uncertain. In germline, CDR1 is LNHDA, CDR2 SQIVND (reference sequence). This CDR3 is built from 13 residues. V lost 3 bases and J lost 5, with 10 bases in between. In nucleotides, the CDR3 is TGTGCCAGTAGTATCAAGTTTAGAACTGAAGCTTTCTTT. Translation: CASSIKFRTEAFF.

By its share, this clonotype is medium-sized. This sequence joins TRBV14 and TRBJ1-1; the D is unclear. CDR3 length: 13 residues. CDR1 and CDR2 (germline): SGHDN, FVKESK. Deletions cut 5 bases from V and 7 bases from J, with 14 bases between. The CDR3 region is CASSERETGEAFF. CDR3 nucleotides: TGTGCCAGCAGCGAAAGAGAGACCGGTGAAGCTTTCTTT.

The chain couples TRBV6-1 to TRBJ2-3, with D uncertain. Trimming left V 8 bases short and J 1 base short, with 31 bases between. CDR1 and CDR2 from the germline V gene are MNHNS and SASEGT. There are 20 residues in the CDR3. Here the CDR3 DNA reads TGTGCCAGCGCACGGCGGAGAAAGGGTTTTGTATTTGGGGGCACAGATACGCAGTATTTT. Encoded protein: CASARRRKGFVFGGTDTQYF.

This clonotype ranks as medium-sized. This sequence joins TRBV6-1 and TRBJ2-7, with D perhaps TRBD1 (6 bases). The CDR3 is 15 residues long. V was clipped by 5 bases and J by 1 base, with 15 bases between them. CDR1 and CDR2 (germline): MNHNS, SASEGT. For the CDR3, the DNA is TGTGCCAGCAGTCCCGTTAGGGACATTTCCTACGAGCAGTACTTC. Translation: CASSPVRDISYEQYF.

This chain links TRBV10-2 with TRBJ2-1, with TRBD2 matching over 10 bases. Germline V lookup: CDR1 WSHSY, CDR2 SAAADI. CDR3 length: 13 residues. The DNA of the CDR3 is TGCGCAGCGGGGGGGCCTACTGGTAATGAGCAGTTCTTC. It is translated as CAAGGPTGNEQFF.

Judged by abundance, this clonotype is medium-sized (0.01 to 0.1%). The chain carries TRBV2 and TRBJ1-2; no firm D call. Deletions cut 4 bases from V and 0 bases from J, with 6 bases between. The CDR3 runs 13 residues. CDR1 and CDR2 from the germline V gene are SNHLY and FYNNEI. CDR3 in amino acids: CASSVEANYGYTF. DNA of the CDR3: TGTGCCAGCAGTGTAGAGGCTAACTATGGCTACACCTTC.